The clone carrying this TCR beta chain was seen only once. Antigen unknown. Researchers sequenced unsorted PBMC DNA using ten immunoSEQ deep assay plates. Clones were sequenced by immunoSEQ multiplex PCR, and TCRdb holds only the in-frame ones, with some missing. This table has approximately 500,000 clones, about four fifths appearing once. This entry is derived from a study of shared clonotypes between healthy human individuals. Looking at the study overall: With ages of 18 to 49, the donors were two women and three men. Study outcomes and limitations: An anticipated effect of sequencing depth on clonotype sharing among donors was recognized. Represented genetic and exposure-history diversity was restricted by having few donors.

The CDR3 is 13 residues long. Per germline, CDR1 SGHRS and CDR2 YFSETQ. Trimming pared 0 bases from V and 14 bases from J, leaving 17 bases between. This clonotype was obtained from a woman in her thirties or forties in good health. Some clones in this sample may be carry-over from other donors' samples. Specimen: PBMCs. The chain has TRBV5-1 and TRBJ1-1; D possibly corresponds to TRBD1 (6 bases). DNA for the CDR3: TGCGCCAGCAGCTTGGATCCGACAGGTACCAGCTTCTTT. Amino acid sequence: CASSLDPTGTSFF.